The 13 T cell receptor beta chains below all came from one sample that was sequenced in a study of T cells in Graves' hyperthyroidism and ophthalmopathy (dated by TCRdb to the late 2010s). Library preparation used multiplex PCR. The sequencer listed for this sample is Illumina HiSeq 2000. The TCR beta CDR3 regions were amplified from RNA transcripts. The TCR CDR3 was subjected to a first round of RT-PCR using the HTBI primer set and the Qiagen OneStep RT-PCR kit. The raw public reads went through TCRdb reprocessing: fastp at Q25, MiXCR clone calling, in-frame beta chains kept. Each CDR3 protein gets just one entry, which takes the most common genes and DNA from the rows behind it. The sample has approximately 400,000 distinct CDR3 sequences on record, approximately 15% of them singletons. The ten top clones hold about a quarter of the sample. Sequenced sample: blood. The receptors here all came from a woman aged 18-29 years with Graves' hyperthyroidism that later progressed to Graves' ophthalmopathy.

This clonotype has a count of ten or more. CDR3 coding DNA: TGTGCCAGCAGCCAAGTCTCTACCCGGGAGACCCAGTACTTC. Its protein product is CASSQVSTRETQYF. The rearrangement uses TRBV3-1 and TRBJ2-5; D is unresolved. V dropped 1 base and J dropped 5 bases, with 11 bases sitting between them. Germline values: CDR1 LGHDT, CDR2 YNNKEL (reference sequence). The CDR3 extends over 14 amino acids.

This clonotype has ten or more counts. The DNA of the CDR3 is TGTGCCAGCAGTTTACGAGGGGGCGAGCAGTACTTC. Its protein is CASSLRGGEQYF. The chain has TRBV28 and TRBJ2-7; D possibly corresponds to TRBD1 (6 bases). Germline V gives CDR1 MDHEN, CDR2 SYDVKM. Trimming pared 2 bases from V and 6 bases from J, leaving 8 bases between. The CDR3 sequence is 12 residues long.

This clonotype was seen a handful of times. The chain couples TRBV28 to TRBJ1-2; the D is unclear. The CDR3 has 14 residues. Germline V CDR1 and CDR2: MDHEN, SYDVKM. With 6 bases removed from V and 3 bases from J, the gap between germline ends came to 14 bases. The CDR3 DNA sequence: TGTGCCAGCAGGACACCCGGGAGGGACTATGGCTACACCTTC. Translation gives CASRTPGRDYGYTF.

This clonotype showed up many times. V usage is TRBV27 and J usage is TRBJ2-7, with TRBD2 matching over 12 bases. The CDR3 length is 15 residues. Germline V gene data show CDR1 as MNHEY and CDR2 as SMNVEV (reference sequence). The junction had 5 bases not matched to a gene; V was cut back by 4 bases and J by 4 bases. For the CDR3, the DNA is TGTGCCAGCAGTTCCCCCGGGACTAGCGGGTACGAGCAGTACTTC. This sequence encodes CASSSPGTSGYEQYF.

The chain joins TRBV4-1 to TRBJ1-2; D gene uncertain. This CDR3 spans 14 amino acids. Germline CDR1 is MGHRA and CDR2 is YSYEKL. The V gene lost 4 bases and the J gene lost 8 bases, with 17 bases spanning the gap. The CDR3 coding sequence is TGCGCCAGCAGCCCCGAGAGTGTGAGTCGGGGCTACACCTTC. This gives the protein CASSPESVSRGYTF.

This chain joins TRBV30 and TRBJ1-6, with D maybe TRBD1 (6 bases). V was cut by 0 bases and J by 0 bases, with 15 bases left in between. CDR3 length: 18 residues. Germline CDR1 reads GTSNPN; CDR2 reads SVGIG (reference sequence). CDR3 nucleotides: TGTGCCTGGAGTGTACTGGGGACATCGAGCTCCTATAATTCACCCCTCCACTTT. This sequence encodes CAWSVLGTSSSYNSPLHF. The full variable domain, with the rest looked up from reference TRBV30 and TRBJ1-6, is SQTIHQWPATLVQPVGSPLSLECTVEGTSNPNLYWYRQAAGRGLQLLFYSVGIGQISSEVPQNLSASRPQDRQFILSSKKLLLSDSGFYLCAWSVLGTSSSYNSPLHFGNGTRLTVT.

This rearrangement joins TRBV27 to TRBJ2-7, with D perhaps matching TRBD2 (5 bases). Germline lookup yields CDR1 MNHEY and CDR2 SMNVEV (reference sequence). Deletions cut 9 bases from V and 4 bases from J, with 19 bases between. There are 14 residues in the CDR3. The CDR3 spells CASTRNSDYYEQYF. In DNA form, the CDR3 reads TGTGCCAGTACCCGTAACTCCGACTATTACGAGCAGTACTTC.

The chain employs TRBV18 and TRBJ2-1; the D gene could be TRBD1 or TRBD2 (6 bases each). Germline CDR1 KGHSH, CDR2 LQKENI. This CDR3 spans 16 amino acids. Trimming removed 6 bases at V and 8 bases at J, with 23 bases between. CDR3 DNA: TGTGCCAGCTCCCTGGGTCCGGGGGCGAGTTCCGATGAGCAGTTCTTC. Amino acid sequence: CASSLGPGASSDEQFF.

This clonotype was seen a handful of times. The V gene is TRBV6-1, the J gene TRBJ2-2; the match to TRBD2 covers 10 bases. The germline gives CDR1 MNHNS, CDR2 SASEGT. V shed 6 bases, J shed 2 bases, and the junction held 6 bases outside the gene matches. The CDR3 loop spans 16 amino acids. The chain's CDR3 is CASSTGTSVNTGELFF. CDR3 bases: TGTGCCAGCAGCACCGGGACTAGCGTTAACACCGGGGAGCTGTTTTTT.

The sample holds a few counts of this clonotype. The chain is built from TRBV6-1 and TRBJ2-7; D is unresolved. CDR3 length equals 16 residues. Trimming removed 5 bases at V and 2 bases at J, with 19 bases between. Germline V CDR1 and CDR2: MNHNS, SASEGT. CDR3 sequence (DNA): TGTGCCAGCAGTTATCGTACCCCAGCCAGTGCCTACGAGCAGTACTTC. Its protein is CASSYRTPASAYEQYF.

This clonotype was detected only a few times. The chain recombines TRBV30 with TRBJ2-7, with 7 bases aligning to TRBD2. The CDR3 is made up of 17 amino acids. V dropped 3 bases and J dropped 4; count of bases not matched to a gene: 18. The germline gives CDR1 GTSNPN, CDR2 SVGIG (reference sequence). CDR3 in DNA: TGTGCCTGGAGGGATATTCTGGGACCTGGGAGGGCATACGAGCAGTACTTC. Its protein product is CAWRDILGPGRAYEQYF.

The V and J genes are TRBV11-2 and TRBJ2-1, with 8 bases lining up with TRBD2. V lost 6 bases and J lost 5; bases outside the gene matches: 9. Germline assignment: CDR1 SGHAT and CDR2 FQNNGV. The CDR3 is 15 amino acids. The chain's CDR3 is CASSLAGTSDNEQFF. CDR3 bases: TGTGCCAGCAGTCTTGCCGGGACTAGTGACAATGAGCAGTTCTTC.

This clonotype was detected ten times or more. V usage is TRBV18 and J usage is TRBJ2-7; D is ambiguous. The V gene's germline CDR1 is KGHSH and CDR2 LQKENI. V was clipped by 1 base and J by 0 bases, with 13 bases between them. This CDR3 has 16 amino acids. CDR3 in DNA: TGTGCCAGCTCACCACTTACGTCCGATAGCTCCTACGAGCAGTACTTC. Translated: CASSPLTSDSSYEQYF.